These 6 T cell receptor beta chains were sequenced from one sample in a study of early T cells in non-severe SARS-CoV-2 infection. MiXCR, run by TCRdb on the 5' RACE reads, gives a single entry per CDR3 protein. The table includes 85,000 to 120,000 distinct CDR3 sequences, under 15% detected once. The sequencing input was whole blood. The receptor set was obtained from an adult who was a healthcare worker with PCR-confirmed SARS-CoV-2 infection or an uninfected control (not recorded which).

V and J are TRBV7-9 and TRBJ2-3; D call uncertain. V was clipped by 4 bases and J by 5 bases, with 16 bases between them. Germline values: CDR1 SEHNR, CDR2 FQNEAQ (reference sequence). The CDR3 totals 15 residues. CDR3 protein: CASSSHREKGDTQYF. The CDR3 DNA reads as TGTGCCAGCAGCTCTCACCGCGAAAAAGGAGATACGCAGTATTTT.

The rearrangement links TRBV7-9 to TRBJ2-5; the D is unclear. The germline V gene encodes CDR1 SEHNR and CDR2 FQNEAQ (reference sequence). This CDR3 comprises 15 residues. V lost 5 bases to trimming and J lost 4 bases, with 17 bases between them. The CDR3 is CASSRAGASGETQYF. In DNA form, the CDR3 reads TGTGCCAGCAGCCGCGCAGGAGCCAGTGGAGAGACCCAGTACTTC.

The sample holds many counts of this clonotype. This rearrangement joins TRBV6-1 to TRBJ2-1; 7 bases are a match to TRBD1. J lost 5 bases, V lost 1 base, and 8 bases had no gene match. CDR1 and CDR2 (germline): MNHNS, SASEGT. There are 16 residues in the CDR3. The CDR3 sequence: CASSEDGRQGNNEQFF. In DNA, the CDR3 is TGTGCCAGCAGTGAAGACGGGCGACAGGGAAACAATGAGCAGTTCTTC.

This clonotype has a count of ten or more. This chain links TRBV15 with TRBJ1-5; possible D gene TRBD1, 5 bases. V was shortened by 8 bases and J by 2 bases, with 16 bases between the two germline ends. CDR3 size: 15 residues. Germline V gives CDR1 LNHNV, CDR2 YYDKDF (reference sequence). The CDR3 sequence: CATQPDTVGNQPQHF. CDR3 in DNA: TGTGCCACCCAACCGGACACCGTGGGCAATCAGCCCCAGCATTTT.

In regard to this clonotype: A much larger clone is a single base away; this may be a read error. The genes are TRBV29-1 and TRBJ1-1; maybe TRBD1 (5 bases). CDR1 is SQVTM, CDR2 ANQGSEA, per germline. Trimming stripped 6 bases from V and 4 bases from J, with 12 bases between. The CDR3 totals 12 residues. This chain's CDR3 is CSVYAGTTEAFF. Here the CDR3 DNA reads TGCAGCGTCTATGCAGGGACCACTGAAGCTTTCTTT.

This clonotype was seen many times. The V call is TRBV4-1, the J call TRBJ2-1, with D possibly matching TRBD2 (5 bases). The ends were cut back, 3 bases at V and 9 bases at J, with 21 bases in the middle. CDR1 and CDR2 (germline): MGHRA, YSYEKL. The CDR3 runs to 16 residues. In DNA form, the CDR3 reads TGCGCCAGCAGCCAGACACTAGGGTCTCTTCGTAGTGAGCAGTTCTTC. Translated, it gives CASSQTLGSLRSEQFF.